What follows describes a single T cell receptor beta chain. Its antigen has not been determined. One end of the junction does not line up with germline, which may come from a read error. The data were produced on an Illumina HiSeq 1500. TCRdb reprocessing: public reads trimmed at Q25 with fastp, clones called with MiXCR, in-frame beta chains kept. Rows matching on CDR3 protein sequence are summarized as one entry with the most common DNA and genes. The sample table contains 640,000 or so distinct CDR3 sequences; only one count was recorded for 30% to 35% of them. The ten largest account for 15% to 20% of the sample. From the cysteine up to the phenylalanine, the CDR3 has a length of 14 residues. The read is trimmed to its CDR3 DNA, 42 bases read in frame from base 1. The CDR1 and CDR2 encoded by the germline V gene are SGHVT and SQSDAQ. The sample belongs to a study of T cell repertoires in cytomegalovirus infection (dated by TCRdb to the late 2010s). Study-wide context: Peptide stimulations targeted recently identified HLA-C-restricted CMV epitopes, whose presentation resists viral immunomodulation, together with well-studied HLA-B-restricted epitopes. Donor HLA type was relevant to the analysis, as public TCR beta signatures indicated carriage of CMV infection together with the matching HLA type.

Broader findings and caveats from the paper: The ex vivo response was dominated by HLA-C-restricted CMV-specific TCR beta clonotypes, which also provided the single most frequent clonotype in two of eight donors. In both this cohort and an independent cohort of several hundred donors, the cumulative frequency of public TCR beta family members distinguished carriers of CMV infection plus the relevant HLA type.

The treatment or condition label on this specimen signifies: in vitro stimulation with specific CMV peptide epitopes to enrich CMV-specific T cells. The chain employs TRBV7-4 and TRBJ1-2; perhaps TRBD1 is the D gene, with 5 bases matching. The input for sequencing was cultured PBMCs, taken from culture after CMV antigen stimulation. This TCR derives from a human donor in good health (CMV status not recorded). Some clones in this sample may be carry-over from other donors' samples. The nucleotides read TGTGCCAGCAGCATAGCCGGCAGGGTCTACGGCTACACCTTC. The translation is CASSIAGRVYGYTF.